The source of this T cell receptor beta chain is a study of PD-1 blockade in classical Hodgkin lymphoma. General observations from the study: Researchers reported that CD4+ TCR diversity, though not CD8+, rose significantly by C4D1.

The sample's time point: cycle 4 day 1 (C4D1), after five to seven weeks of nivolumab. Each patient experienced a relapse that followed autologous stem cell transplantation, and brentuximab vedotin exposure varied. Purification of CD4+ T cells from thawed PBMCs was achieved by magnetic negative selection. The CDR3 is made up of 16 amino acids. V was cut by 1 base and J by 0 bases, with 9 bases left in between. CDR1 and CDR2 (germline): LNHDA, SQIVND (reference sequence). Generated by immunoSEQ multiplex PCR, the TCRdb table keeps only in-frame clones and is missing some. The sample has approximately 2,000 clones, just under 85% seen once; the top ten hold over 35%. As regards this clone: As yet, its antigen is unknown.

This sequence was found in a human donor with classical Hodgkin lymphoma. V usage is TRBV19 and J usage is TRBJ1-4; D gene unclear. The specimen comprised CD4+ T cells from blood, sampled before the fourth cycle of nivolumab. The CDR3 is CASSIGQRATNEKLFF. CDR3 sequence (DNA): TGTGCCAGTAGTATAGGGCAGCGAGCAACTAATGAAAAACTGTTTTTT.